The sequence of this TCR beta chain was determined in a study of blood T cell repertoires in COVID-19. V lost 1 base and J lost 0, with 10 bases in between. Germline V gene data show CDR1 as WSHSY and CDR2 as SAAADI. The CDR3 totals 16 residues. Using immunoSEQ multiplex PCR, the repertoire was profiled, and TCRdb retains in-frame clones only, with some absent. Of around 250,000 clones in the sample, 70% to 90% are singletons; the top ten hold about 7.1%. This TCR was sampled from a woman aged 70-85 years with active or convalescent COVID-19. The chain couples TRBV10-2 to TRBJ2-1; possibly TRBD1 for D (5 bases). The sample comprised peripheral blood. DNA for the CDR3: TGCGCCAGCAGTGAGTTAAGACAGCCCTCCTACAATGAGCAGTTCTTC. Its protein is CASSELRQPSYNEQFF.